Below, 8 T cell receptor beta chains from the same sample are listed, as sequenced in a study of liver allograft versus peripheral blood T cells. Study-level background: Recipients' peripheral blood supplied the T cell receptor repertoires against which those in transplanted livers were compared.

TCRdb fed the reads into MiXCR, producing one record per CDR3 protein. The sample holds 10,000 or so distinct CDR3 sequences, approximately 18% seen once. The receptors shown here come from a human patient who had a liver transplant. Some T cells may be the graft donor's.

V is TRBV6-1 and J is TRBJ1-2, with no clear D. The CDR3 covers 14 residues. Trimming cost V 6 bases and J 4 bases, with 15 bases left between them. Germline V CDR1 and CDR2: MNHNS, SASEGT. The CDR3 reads CASRALTEGYGYTF. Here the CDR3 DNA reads TGTGCCAGCAGGGCCCTTACTGAAGGCTATGGCTACACCTTC.

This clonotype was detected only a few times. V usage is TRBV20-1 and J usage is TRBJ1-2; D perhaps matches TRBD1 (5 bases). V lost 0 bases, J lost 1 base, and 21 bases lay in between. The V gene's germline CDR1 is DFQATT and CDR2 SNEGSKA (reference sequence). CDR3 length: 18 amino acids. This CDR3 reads CSARDPMSSGGLNYGYTF. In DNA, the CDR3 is TGCAGTGCTAGAGATCCTATGAGTTCCGGGGGACTTAACTATGGCTACACCTTC.

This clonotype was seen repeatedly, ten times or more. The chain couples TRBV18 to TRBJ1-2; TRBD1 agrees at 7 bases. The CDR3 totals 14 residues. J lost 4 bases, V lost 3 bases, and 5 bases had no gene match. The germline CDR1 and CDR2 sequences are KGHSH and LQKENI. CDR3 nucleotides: TGTGCCAGCTCACCCAGGACAGGATTCTATGGCTACACCTTC. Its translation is CASSPRTGFYGYTF.

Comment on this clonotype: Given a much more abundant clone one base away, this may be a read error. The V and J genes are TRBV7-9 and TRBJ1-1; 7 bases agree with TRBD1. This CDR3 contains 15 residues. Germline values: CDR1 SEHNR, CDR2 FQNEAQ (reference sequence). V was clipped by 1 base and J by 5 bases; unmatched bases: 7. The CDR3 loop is CASSLGQGKKTEAFF. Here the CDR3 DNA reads TGTGCCAGCAGCTTAGGACAGGGCAAGAAAACTGAAGCTTTCTTT.

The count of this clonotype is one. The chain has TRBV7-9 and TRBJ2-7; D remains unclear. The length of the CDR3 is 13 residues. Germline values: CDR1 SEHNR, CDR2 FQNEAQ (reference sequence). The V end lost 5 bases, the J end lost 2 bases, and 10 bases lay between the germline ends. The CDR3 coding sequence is TGTGCCAGCAGCCGTACCTTTGCCTACGAGCAGTACTTC. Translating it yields CASSRTFAYEQYF.

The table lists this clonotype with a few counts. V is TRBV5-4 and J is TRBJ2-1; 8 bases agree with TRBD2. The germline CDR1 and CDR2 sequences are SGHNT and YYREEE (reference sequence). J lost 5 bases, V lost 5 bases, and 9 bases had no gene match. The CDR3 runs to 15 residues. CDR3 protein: CASRSIGGADNEQFF. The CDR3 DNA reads TGTGCCAGCAGATCGATCGGGGGGGCCGACAATGAGCAGTTCTTC.

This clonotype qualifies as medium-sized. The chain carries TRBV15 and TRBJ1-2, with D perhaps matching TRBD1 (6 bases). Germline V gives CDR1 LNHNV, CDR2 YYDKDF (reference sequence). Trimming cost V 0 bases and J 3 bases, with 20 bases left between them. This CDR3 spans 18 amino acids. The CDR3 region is CATSRDRNERGKYYGYTF. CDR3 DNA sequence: TGTGCCACCAGCAGAGATCGGAATGAGAGGGGGAAATACTATGGCTACACCTTC. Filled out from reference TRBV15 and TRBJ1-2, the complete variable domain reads DAMVIQNPRYQVTQFGKPVTLSCSQTLNHNVMYWYQQKSSQAPKLLFHYYDKDFNNEADTPDNFQSRRPNTSFCFLDIRSPGLGDTAMYLCATSRDRNERGKYYGYTFGSGTRLTVV.

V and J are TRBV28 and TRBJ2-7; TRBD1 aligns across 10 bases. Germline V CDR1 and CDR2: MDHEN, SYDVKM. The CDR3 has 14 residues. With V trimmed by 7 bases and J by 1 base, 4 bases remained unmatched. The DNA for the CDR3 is TGTGCCAGCATCCCGGGACAGGGGTCCTACGAGCAGTACTTC. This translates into CASIPGQGSYEQYF.